This entry lists 28 T cell receptor beta chains sequenced from one sample in a study of regulatory T cells in long-lasting Graves disease. Time point denoted: newly diagnosed GD, antithyroid drugs for less than 3 months. After RNA was extracted from PBMCs, the TCR library was made from it. Arm-PCR of CDR3 regions and iRepertoire HTBI primers were used to build TCR beta libraries. TCRdb fed the multiplex PCR reads into MiXCR, producing one record per CDR3 protein. The sample lists some 340,000 distinct CDR3 sequences; 12% were seen once. The same data also contributed to another study, on T cells in Graves' hyperthyroidism and ophthalmopathy.

The sample in question was peripheral blood mononuclear cells (PBMCs), obtained at new diagnosis, from a patient treated with antithyroid drugs. The source of these receptors is a woman between 18 and 30 years old with Graves disease.

This clonotype was seen a handful of times. This sequence joins TRBV4-1 and TRBJ2-1; D gene uncertain. Trimming took 1 base from V and 0 from J, leaving 10 bases between them. Germline assignment: CDR1 MGHRA and CDR2 YSYEKL. CDR3 length: 16 residues. CDR3 amino acids: CASSQGDRSSYNEQFF. The CDR3 DNA reads as TGCGCCAGCAGCCAAGGGGATAGGAGCTCCTACAATGAGCAGTTCTTC.

This clonotype has a count of ten or more. The chain is built from TRBV11-2 and TRBJ1-2; tentatively, D is TRBD1 (5 bases). V was clipped by 0 bases and J by 4 bases, with 9 bases between them. CDR3 length: 14 amino acids. Germline CDR1 reads SGHAT; CDR2 reads FQNNGV. CDR3 nucleotides: TGTGCCAGCAGCTTAGACAGGGTGGCCTATGGCTACACCTTC. It codes for CASSLDRVAYGYTF. The full variable domain, its missing parts supplied by reference TRBV11-2 and TRBJ1-2, is EAGVAQSPRYKIIEKRQSVAFWCNPISGHATLYWYQQILGQGPKLLIQFQNNGVVDDSQLPKDRFSAERLKGVDSTLKIQPAKLEDSAVYLCASSLDRVAYGYTFGSGTRLTVV.

The chain joins TRBV6-1 to TRBJ1-5; 7 bases match TRBD1. The CDR3 runs 15 residues. The germline gives CDR1 MNHNS, CDR2 SASEGT. Unmatched junction bases numbered 11, after V lost 6 bases and J lost 6 bases. This CDR3 reads CASSPSRGGGQPQHF. CDR3 coding DNA: TGTGCCAGCAGCCCTTCCAGAGGGGGCGGTCAGCCCCAGCATTTT.

This clonotype was counted many times. The chain combines TRBV30 with TRBJ2-7; TRBD2 is a possible D gene (5 bases). Germline V lookup: CDR1 GTSNPN, CDR2 SVGIG (reference sequence). Trimming took off 3 bases at V and 7 bases at J, with 16 bases between the two ends. CDR3 length: 13 amino acids. CDR3 in amino acids: CAWRAGPSGEQYF. The CDR3, as DNA: TGTGCCTGGAGGGCAGGACCCTCGGGGGAGCAGTACTTC.

The chain employs TRBV30 and TRBJ1-2; tentatively, D is TRBD1 (5 bases). Germline V gene lookup returns CDR1 GTSNPN and CDR2 SVGIG (reference sequence). V was trimmed by 4 bases and J by 4 bases, leaving 13 bases between them. The CDR3 contains 13 residues. CDR3 sequence reads: CAWTLTEAYGYTF. In DNA, the CDR3 is TGTGCCTGGACCCTGACAGAAGCCTATGGCTACACCTTC.

This clonotype was counted at least ten times. This sequence joins TRBV24-1 and TRBJ2-1, with TRBD2 identical over 7 bases. The J segment lost 8 bases and the V segment lost 3 bases, leaving 6 bases of the junction unmatched. This CDR3 is built from 14 residues. CDR1 is KGHDR, CDR2 SFDVKD, per germline. CDR3 DNA sequence: TGTGCCACCAGTGATCCCGGACTAGGCGATGAGCAGTTCTTC. It encodes CATSDPGLGDEQFF.

V gene TRBV19 combines with J gene TRBJ2-4; 10 bases match TRBD1. The V segment lost 3 bases and the J segment 1 base; nucleotides outside the gene matches: 15. Germline assignment: CDR1 LNHDA and CDR2 SQIVND (reference sequence). The CDR3 length is 20 residues. In DNA, the CDR3 is TGTGCCAGTAGTATCGGTGACAGGGGGCTTTTATCGCGCGCCAAAAACATTCAGTACTTC. This codes for CASSIGDRGLLSRAKNIQYF.

This clonotype was counted only a few times. The V call is TRBV20-1, the J call TRBJ2-6; D unclear. From germline, CDR1 is DFQATT and CDR2 SNEGSKA (reference sequence). CDR3 size: 16 residues. V lost 6 bases, J lost 1 base, and 16 bases lay in between. The CDR3 nucleotides are TGCAGTGCCAAACAGCAGACCGAGTCTGGGGCCAACGTCCTGACTTTC. Its protein is CSAKQQTESGANVLTF.

This clonotype was picked up a small number of times. CDR3 sequence (DNA): TGTGCCAGCAGCCCCAGCGGGGATTACAATGAGCAGTTCTTC. Protein: CASSPSGDYNEQFF. The chain joins TRBV7-3 to TRBJ2-1; the match to TRBD2 covers 7 bases. CDR3 length: 14 amino acids. Germline assignment: CDR1 SGHTA and CDR2 FQGTGA. V was clipped by 5 bases and J by 4 bases; unmatched bases: 5.

The sample holds a few counts of this clonotype. The chain employs TRBV27 and TRBJ1-2; D unclear. With 6 bases removed from V and 2 bases from J, the gap between germline ends came to 16 bases. This CDR3 has 15 residues. In germline, CDR1 is MNHEY, CDR2 SMNVEV (reference sequence). The CDR3 loop reads CASRLEGIGNYGYTF. CDR3 in DNA: TGTGCCAGCAGACTAGAGGGTATCGGAAACTATGGCTACACCTTC.

The chain combines TRBV20-1 with TRBJ2-1; unclear D gene. The germline V gene encodes CDR1 DFQATT and CDR2 SNEGSKA (reference sequence). Trimming cost V 3 bases and J 3 bases, with 12 bases left between them. The CDR3 length is 14 residues. CDR3 DNA: TGCAGTGCTAGTTCTGACCTGGACTACAATGAGCAGTTCTTC. Protein: CSASSDLDYNEQFF.

A word on this clonotype: This may be a read error, as it is one base from a much larger clone. This sequence joins TRBV20-1 and TRBJ2-1; D is uncertain. CDR1 is DFQATT and CDR2 is SNEGSKA in the germline V gene (reference sequence). The CDR3 has 12 residues. The DNA of the CDR3 is TGCAGTGCTAGAGAAGGCAGCCCGAAGCAGTCCTTC. This encodes CSAREGSPKQSF.

The V and J genes are TRBV2 and TRBJ2-3, with 9 bases that match TRBD2. The J segment lost 4 bases and the V segment lost 1 base, leaving 3 bases of the junction unmatched. The CDR3 loop spans 15 amino acids. Per the germline V gene, CDR1 is SNHLY and CDR2 is FYNNEI. In DNA form, the CDR3 reads TGTGCCAGCAGTGAAGGTGGCGGGGGGGCAGATACGCAGTATTTT. Translation: CASSEGGGGADTQYF.

This clonotype was seen a handful of times. The rearrangement joins TRBV5-1 to TRBJ2-5, with 7 bases matching TRBD1. The CDR3 runs to 17 residues. Per germline, CDR1 SGHRS and CDR2 YFSETQ. J lost 1 base, V lost 4 bases, and 13 bases had no gene match. This chain's CDR3 is CASSPEGAGAPQETQYF. CDR3 coding DNA: TGCGCCAGCAGCCCCGAGGGGGCAGGGGCCCCCCAAGAGACCCAGTACTTC.

In this sample, this clonotype turned up many times. The J gene is TRBJ2-5, the V gene TRBV5-5; maybe TRBD2 (6 bases). The CDR3 covers 15 residues. Trimming removed 5 bases at V and 7 bases at J, with 21 bases between. The germline V gene has CDR1 SGHKS and CDR2 YYEKEE (reference sequence). CDR3 nucleotide sequence: TGTGCCAGCAGACAGACGATAGCGCTGGAGGGGACCCAGTACTTC. Translated, it gives CASRQTIALEGTQYF.

The table lists this clonotype with many counts. Written as DNA, the CDR3 is TGTGCCAGCAGCTTAGAAGGATTTGCTAGCACAGATACGCAGTATTTT. It codes for CASSLEGFASTDTQYF. The chain carries TRBV7-3 and TRBJ2-3, with D unresolved. Trimming removed 2 bases at V and 0 bases at J, with 12 bases between. CDR3 length: 16 residues. Germline assignment: CDR1 SGHTA and CDR2 FQGTGA.

J is TRBJ2-7 and V is TRBV4-3; D not certain. This CDR3 has 14 amino acids. V was shortened by 4 bases and J by 6 bases, with 16 bases between the two germline ends. Germline V CDR1 and CDR2: LGHNA, YSLEER. The CDR3 coding sequence is TGCGCCAGCAGCCCCGAGGTCCAGCTCGGCGAGCAGTACTTC. This encodes CASSPEVQLGEQYF.

This clonotype was seen ten or more times. The chain joins TRBV27 to TRBJ2-6; D possibly corresponds to TRBD2 (6 bases). V was pared by 9 bases and J by 4 bases, with 13 bases between. This CDR3 is 14 amino acids long. Per germline, CDR1 MNHEY and CDR2 SMNVEV (reference sequence). The chain's CDR3 is CASGGGQGANVLTF. CDR3 sequence (DNA): TGTGCCAGTGGGGGAGGCCAAGGGGCCAACGTCCTGACTTTC.

The sample holds a few counts of this clonotype. A junction boundary mismatches the germline segment, possibly from a read error. The rearrangement uses TRBV11-2 and TRBJ1-5, with D possibly being TRBD1 (5 bases). Germline-derived CDR1 and CDR2 are SGHAT and FQNNGV. The CDR3 is 16 residues long. The CDR3 region has the DNA TGCGCCAGCAGCCAAGATGGGGCCGGGGGCAATCAGCCCCAGCATTTT. Its protein product is CASSQDGAGGNQPQHF. The full variable domain, with the rest looked up from reference TRBV11-2 and TRBJ1-5, is EAGVAQSPRYKIIEKRQSVAFWCNPISGHATLYWYQQILGQGPKLLIQFQNNGVVDDSQLPKDRFSAERLKGVDSTLKIQPAKLEDSAVYLCASSQDGAGGNQPQHFGDGTRLSIL.

This clonotype has a count of ten or more. The V gene is TRBV27, the J gene TRBJ2-5; D ambiguous. Germline V gene sequence: CDR1 MNHEY, CDR2 SMNVEV (reference sequence). The CDR3 contains 15 residues. The ends were cut back, 6 bases at V and 4 bases at J, with 18 bases in the middle. CDR3 residues: CASSSTRGVRETQYF. CDR3 DNA: TGTGCCAGCAGCTCCACTCGTGGGGTACGAGAGACCCAGTACTTC.

The genes are TRBV20-1 and TRBJ2-6; D is possibly TRBD1 (6 bases). The germline CDR1 and CDR2 sequences are DFQATT and SNEGSKA (reference sequence). V dropped 5 bases and J dropped 2 bases, with 19 bases sitting between them. This CDR3 has 17 residues. This CDR3 reads CSAGGVDHRAGANVLTF. The CDR3 DNA reads TGCAGTGCTGGTGGGGTCGATCACAGGGCTGGGGCCAACGTCCTGACTTTC.

The table lists this clonotype with many counts. This sequence joins TRBV12-3 or TRBV12-4 and TRBJ2-1; a weak D match, TRBD2 (5 bases). With 2 bases removed from V and 9 bases from J, the gap between germline ends came to 8 bases. The CDR3 contains 12 residues. The CDR3 nucleotides are TGTGCCAGCAGTTTATCCCGGGGTGAGCAGTTCTTC. It codes for CASSLSRGEQFF.

The chain recombines TRBV5-4 with TRBJ1-2; 8 bases agree with TRBD1. Losses at the gene ends were 4 bases for V and 3 bases for J; bases not matched to a gene: 5. CDR1 is SGHNT and CDR2 is YYREEE in the germline V gene (reference sequence). CDR3 length: 14 amino acids. The CDR3 DNA is TGTGCCAGCAGCCAGGACAGGGCCCACTATGGCTACACCTTC. Protein: CASSQDRAHYGYTF.

This clonotype appeared a single time. This chain links TRBV7-2 with TRBJ2-3, with 8 bases fitting TRBD2. With V trimmed by 3 bases and J by 1 base, 9 bases remained unmatched. There are 17 residues in the CDR3. The V gene's germline CDR1 is SGHTA and CDR2 FQGNSA. The CDR3 region has the DNA TGTGCCAGCAGCTTGGGGGATTCAGCGGGGGGCACAGATACGCAGTATTTT. Its protein is CASSLGDSAGGTDTQYF.

This clonotype was seen ten or more times. The gene calls are TRBV28 and TRBJ2-1; D perhaps matches TRBD2 (6 bases). Germline-derived CDR1 and CDR2 are MDHEN and SYDVKM. Trimming took off 8 bases at V and 7 bases at J, with 15 bases between the two ends. This CDR3 comprises 13 residues. The CDR3 sequence is CASRGGSGNEQFF. CDR3 in DNA: TGTGCCAGCCGGGGAGGATCTGGGAATGAGCAGTTCTTC.

The chain links TRBV6-2 or TRBV6-3 to TRBJ1-4; a weak D match, TRBD1 (6 bases). V lost 2 bases and J lost 11, with 9 bases in between. The germline gives CDR1 MNHEY, CDR2 SVGEGT. CDR3 length equals 12 residues. CDR3: CASSYDRGKLFF. In DNA, the CDR3 is TGTGCCAGCAGTTACGATAGGGGGAAACTGTTTTTT.

This clonotype was seen repeatedly, ten times or more. J is TRBJ2-7 and V is TRBV20-1; TRBD1 matches at 7 bases. J gave up 0 bases and V 1 base, and 3 bases lay outside the gene matches. Looked up from germline, CDR1 is DFQATT and CDR2 is SNEGSKA (reference sequence). The CDR3 contains 14 residues. The chain's CDR3 is CSARGGDSSYEQYV. The CDR3 DNA follows: TGCAGTGCTAGAGGAGGGGACAGCTCCTACGAGCAGTACGTC.

This clonotype was observed a handful of times. The rearrangement joins TRBV18 to TRBJ2-1, with TRBD2 matching 12 bases. Germline lookup yields CDR1 KGHSH and CDR2 LQKENI. After removal of 3 bases from V and 7 bases from J, the junction contained 10 bases not matched to a gene. This CDR3 has 17 amino acids. CDR3 region: CASSPASGRAGNNEQFF. The CDR3 coding sequence is TGTGCCAGCTCACCTGCTAGCGGGAGGGCCGGGAATAATGAGCAGTTCTTC.